This T cell receptor beta chain is from a study of glioma-infiltrating T cells after dendritic cell vaccination. Background on the study: Samples are from glioblastoma patients in Phase I and II dendritic cell vaccine trials. Study results and caveats: Patients with more pretreatment TILs had longer time to progression and survival. Only a small number of patients had complete blood and tumor samples.

This clone turned up a few times. The antigen is unknown. The CDR3 has 14 amino acids. Germline CDR1 is MGHRA and CDR2 is YSYEKL. Trimming pared 2 bases from V and 5 bases from J, leaving 12 bases between. Some clones are missing from TCRdb's copy, which holds only in-frame ones; the method was immunoSEQ multiplex PCR. The sample holds 98,000 or so clones; 80% are singletons and the top ten take roughly 5.3%. Sample time point: after dendritic cell vaccination, including at tumor progression/relapse. Patients had residual fresh-frozen tumor tissue and more than two years of survival data. The TCR was taken from a human donor with glioblastoma. Sequenced here: blood, sampled after dendritic cell vaccination. The J gene is TRBJ1-1, the V gene TRBV4-1; D is uncertain. The CDR3: CASSQIGLITEAFF. The CDR3 DNA reads as TGCGCCAGCAGCCAAATTGGGCTGATTACTGAAGCTTTCTTT.